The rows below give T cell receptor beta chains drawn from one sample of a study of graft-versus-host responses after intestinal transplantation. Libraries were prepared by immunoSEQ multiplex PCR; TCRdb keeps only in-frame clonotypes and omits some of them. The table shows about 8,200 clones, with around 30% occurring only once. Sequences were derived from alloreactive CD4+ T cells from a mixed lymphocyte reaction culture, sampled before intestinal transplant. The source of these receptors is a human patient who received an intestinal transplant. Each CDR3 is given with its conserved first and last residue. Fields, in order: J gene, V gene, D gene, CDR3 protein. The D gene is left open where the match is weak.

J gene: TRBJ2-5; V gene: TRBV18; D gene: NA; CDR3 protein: CASSGRQETQYF
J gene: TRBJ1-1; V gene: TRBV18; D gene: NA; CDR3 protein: CASSPKTGNTEAFF
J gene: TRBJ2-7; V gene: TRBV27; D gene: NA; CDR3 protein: CASSRGSQRSPGEQYF
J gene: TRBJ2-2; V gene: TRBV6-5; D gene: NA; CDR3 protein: CASTKPWGGTGELFF
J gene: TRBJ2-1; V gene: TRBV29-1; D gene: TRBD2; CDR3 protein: CSVRGGSLSHEQFF
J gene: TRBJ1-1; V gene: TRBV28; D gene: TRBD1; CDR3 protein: CASSPTGGYTEAFF
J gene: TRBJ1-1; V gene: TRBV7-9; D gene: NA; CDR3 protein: CASTPSGIEAFF
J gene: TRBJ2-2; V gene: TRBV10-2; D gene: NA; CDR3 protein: CASRRQTNTGELFF
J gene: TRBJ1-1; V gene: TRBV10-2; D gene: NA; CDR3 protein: CASSESGGGDGAFF
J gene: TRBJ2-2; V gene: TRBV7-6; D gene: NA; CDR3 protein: CASSLRDSGLGGELFF
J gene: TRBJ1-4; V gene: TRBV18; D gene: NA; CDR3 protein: CASSTRQGEKLFF
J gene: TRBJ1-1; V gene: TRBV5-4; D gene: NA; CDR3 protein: CASSLVGRGGSTEAFF
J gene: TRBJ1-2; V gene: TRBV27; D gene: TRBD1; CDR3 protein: CASSSTGWAGYTF
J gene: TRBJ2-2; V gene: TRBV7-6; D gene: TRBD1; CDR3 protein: CASSLARPGTGVSTGELFF
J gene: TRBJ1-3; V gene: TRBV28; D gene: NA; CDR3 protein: CASTTPGGAKGNTIYF